These 23 T cell receptor beta chains came from one sample sequenced in a study of CD8+CD57+ T cells in acquired aplastic anemia. Genomic DNA acted as the template from which TCR beta VDJ combination and CDR3 sequence profiling were carried out. TCRdb used MiXCR to reprocess the reads, holding one entry per CDR3 protein. The sample lists 95,000 to 120,000 distinct CDR3 sequences, 51% occurring once. Sequences were obtained from sorted CD4+, CD8+, or CD8+CD57+ T cells (not recorded which) from PBMCs. These receptors came from a human donor in good health, serving as a control.

The rearrangement uses TRBV20-1 and TRBJ2-7, with a weak D call TRBD1 (5 bases). Looked up from germline, CDR1 is DFQATT and CDR2 is SNEGSKA (reference sequence). V was trimmed by 3 bases and J by 4 bases, leaving 13 bases between them. There are 13 residues in the CDR3. CDR3 loop: CSASLSGLYEQYF. In DNA, the CDR3 is TGCAGTGCTAGTCTGTCAGGGCTATACGAGCAGTACTTC.

This clonotype was observed a few times. This sequence joins TRBV10-3 and TRBJ2-5, with D unclear. Germline assignment: CDR1 ENHRY and CDR2 SYGVKD. V dropped 3 bases and J dropped 5 bases, with 25 bases sitting between them. The CDR3 spans 18 residues. CDR3 DNA: TGTGCCATCAGTGAAACACACGACAACGATCCGGTTTCGGAGACCCAGTACTTC. Residues: CAISETHDNDPVSETQYF.

CDR3: CASSQEGLPYEQYF. DNA for the CDR3: TGCGCCAGCAGCCAGGAGGGACTGCCCTACGAGCAGTACTTC. V usage is TRBV4-1 and J usage is TRBJ2-7; D is perhaps TRBD2 (6 bases). The CDR3 length is 14 residues. The V gene's germline CDR1 is MGHRA and CDR2 YSYEKL. V lost 3 bases, J lost 2 bases, and 11 bases lay in between.

CDR3 sequence (DNA): TGTGCCAGCAGCACCCGGGACAGGGATCTGTACGAGCAGTACTTC. It encodes CASSTRDRDLYEQYF. The chain is built from TRBV7-9 and TRBJ2-7, with 9 bases lining up with TRBD1. The CDR3 extends over 15 amino acids. The V and J ends lost 5 bases and 4 bases, in that order; junction bases with no gene match: 9. Germline loops: CDR1 SEHNR, CDR2 FQNEAQ (reference sequence).

The rearrangement joins TRBV29-1 to TRBJ2-2, with D possibly being TRBD1 or TRBD2 (5 bases each). The length of the CDR3 is 15 residues. Trimming removed 7 bases from V and 0 bases from J, with 15 bases in between. From germline, CDR1 is SQVTM and CDR2 ANQGSEA. This CDR3 is CSALRQGANTGELFF. CDR3 coding DNA: TGCAGCGCCCTCCGGCAGGGAGCGAACACCGGGGAGCTGTTTTTT.

The chain links TRBV19 to TRBJ1-5, with a weak D call TRBD1 (6 bases). CDR1 LNHDA and CDR2 SQIVND come from the germline V gene (reference sequence). Trimming stripped 8 bases from V and 4 bases from J, with 18 bases between. This CDR3 has 15 amino acids. This CDR3 reads CASRGQGPFNQPQHF. The CDR3 bases are TGTGCCAGTCGTGGGCAGGGGCCCTTTAATCAGCCCCAGCATTTT. Complete variable domain (other parts from reference TRBV19 and TRBJ1-5): DGGITQSPKYLFRKEGQNVTLSCEQNLNHDAMYWYRQDPGQGLRLIYYSQIVNDFQKGDIAEGYSVSREKKESFPLTVTSAQKNPTAFYLCASRGQGPFNQPQHFGDGTRLSIL.

On this clonotype: The junction departs from germline at one end; a sequencing error may be responsible. The chain couples TRBV2 to TRBJ2-5; D remains unclear. Germline CDR1 and CDR2: SNHLY and FYNNEI. This CDR3 region has 14 residues. CDR3 in amino acids: CASSQDRTGETQYF. The CDR3 DNA is TGCGCCAGCAGCCAAGATAGGACCGGGGAGACCCAGTACTTC.

This clonotype was counted many times. This sequence joins TRBV12-3 or TRBV12-4 and TRBJ2-1; 7 bases agree with TRBD1. The ends lost 10 bases at V and 5 bases at J; junction bases unmatched: 5. The CDR3 is made up of 12 amino acids. CDR3 sequence: CATAGTDNEQFF. CDR3 DNA sequence: TGTGCCACCGCCGGGACAGACAATGAGCAGTTCTTC.

This clonotype was found a few times. The chain recombines TRBV2 with TRBJ1-1; no clear D. CDR3 length equals 8 residues. Germline V gene sequence: CDR1 SNHLY, CDR2 FYNNEI. Trimming stripped 0 bases from V and 13 bases from J, with 0 bases between. The CDR3 is CASSEAFF. Written as DNA, the CDR3 is TGTGCCAGCAGTGAAGCTTTCTTT. Filled out from reference TRBV2 and TRBJ1-1, the complete variable domain reads EPEVTQTPSHQVTQMGQEVILRCVPISNHLYFYWYRQILGQKVEFLVSFYNNEISEKSEIFDDQFSVERPDGSNFTLKIRSTKLEDSAMYFCASSEAFFGQGTRLTVV.

The J gene is TRBJ1-5, the V gene TRBV19; D might be TRBD1 (5 bases). Trimming stripped 8 bases from V and 2 bases from J, with 13 bases between. The CDR3 covers 14 residues. The germline V gene encodes CDR1 LNHDA and CDR2 SQIVND (reference sequence). This CDR3 is CASENGGGNQPQHF. The DNA for the CDR3 is TGTGCCAGTGAGAATGGAGGGGGCAATCAGCCCCAGCATTTT.

The sample holds many counts of this clonotype. This chain connects TRBV7-9 to TRBJ1-2, with a weak D call TRBD1 (5 bases). CDR3 size: 16 residues. CDR1 and CDR2 from the germline V gene are SEHNR and FQNEAQ (reference sequence). V was pared by 4 bases and J by 1 base, with 16 bases between. CDR3: CASSSATDRNNYGYTF. The CDR3 region has the DNA TGTGCCAGCAGCTCCGCGACAGATAGGAATAACTATGGCTACACCTTC.

The CDR3 DNA reads TGTGCCAGCAGTGAACGCGTGACAGGGCGGACCGGGGAGCTGTTTTTT. Residues: CASSERVTGRTGELFF. The chain uses TRBV25-1 and TRBJ2-2; the match to TRBD1 covers 7 bases. CDR3 length: 16 amino acids. Germline-derived CDR1 and CDR2 are MGHDK and SYGVNS. The ends lost 2 bases at V and 5 bases at J; junction bases unmatched: 8.

V and J are TRBV2 and TRBJ2-7, with no clear D. The CDR3 is made up of 14 amino acids. V lost 5 bases and J lost 1, with 12 bases in between. Germline V gene lookup returns CDR1 SNHLY and CDR2 FYNNEI. The CDR3 DNA reads as TGTGCCAGCAGTAACCAGTACCCGTCCTACGAGCAGTACTTC. The encoded protein is CASSNQYPSYEQYF.

This clonotype occurred a few times. J is TRBJ1-6 and V is TRBV2; 8 nucleotides match TRBD1. J gave up 14 bases and V 3 bases, and 6 bases lay outside the gene matches. This CDR3 is 13 amino acids long. Per the germline V gene, CDR1 is SNHLY and CDR2 is FYNNEI. CDR3 DNA sequence: TGTGCCAGCAGTGAGGGGGACAGGCTGGCCCTCCACTTT. Translating it yields CASSEGDRLALHF.

V gene TRBV2 combines with J gene TRBJ2-1; a weak D match, TRBD2 (5 bases). Germline CDR1 SNHLY, CDR2 FYNNEI. Trimming removed 5 bases at V and 4 bases at J, with 9 bases between. The CDR3 is 13 residues long. CDR3 residues: CASSKDLYNEQFF. In DNA, the CDR3 is TGTGCCAGCAGTAAGGACTTGTACAATGAGCAGTTCTTC. Full variable domain (outside the CDR3, taken from reference TRBV2 and TRBJ2-1): EPEVTQTPSHQVTQMGQEVILRCVPISNHLYFYWYRQILGQKVEFLVSFYNNEISEKSEIFDDQFSVERPDGSNFTLKIRSTKLEDSAMYFCASSKDLYNEQFFGPGTRLTVL.

This clonotype has a count of ten or more. CDR3 DNA: TGTGCCAGCAGTTATTTGGAGCAGCGGGAGACCCAGTACTTC. It is translated as CASSYLEQRETQYF. The chain employs TRBV6-5 and TRBJ2-5; the D gene is possibly TRBD2 (5 bases). From germline, CDR1 is MNHEY and CDR2 SVGAGI. The V and J ends lost 3 bases and 5 bases respectively, with 13 bases between them. The CDR3 covers 14 residues.

This CDR3 is CRASDARQETQYF. The CDR3, as DNA: TGCAGAGCCAGTGATGCAAGACAAGAGACCCAGTACTTC. The chain is built from TRBV29-1 and TRBJ2-5; D is undetermined. Germline loops: CDR1 SQVTM, CDR2 ANQGSEA. The CDR3 spans 13 residues. Looking up the rest from reference TRBV29-1 and TRBJ2-5 gives the full variable domain: SAVISQKPSRDICQRGTSLTIQCQVDSQVTMMFWYRQQPGQSLTLIATANQGSEATYESGFVIDKFPISRPNLTFSTLTVSNMSPEDSSIYLCRASDARQETQYFGPGTRLLVL.

V usage is TRBV19 and J usage is TRBJ1-6, with a weak D call TRBD1 (6 bases). Germline CDR1 and CDR2: LNHDA and SQIVND (reference sequence). The CDR3 contains 15 residues. The germline V and J ends were trimmed by 6 bases and 7 bases, with 16 bases remaining between them. This CDR3 is CASRRTEQPNSPLHF. In DNA, the CDR3 is TGTGCCAGTAGAAGGACAGAGCAGCCCAATTCACCCCTCCACTTT.

The chain couples TRBV12-3 or TRBV12-4 to TRBJ2-5; D remains unclear. The V end was cut by 5 bases, the J end by 13 bases, with 17 bases between. This CDR3 has 12 amino acids. CDR3 DNA sequence: TGTGCCAGCAGTCCAACCCTGCCCTATACGTACTTC. Translation: CASSPTLPYTYF.

This clonotype came up many times. The chain is built from TRBV7-9 and TRBJ1-1; D may be TRBD1 (5 bases). Trimming pared 1 base from V and 8 bases from J, leaving 8 bases between. The CDR3 sequence is 12 residues long. CDR1 and CDR2 from the germline V gene are SEHNR and FQNEAQ (reference sequence). CDR3 coding DNA: TGTGCCAGCAGCTTAGACAGGACAGAAGCTTTCTTT. It encodes CASSLDRTEAFF.

The V and J genes are TRBV24-1 and TRBJ1-5; 7 bases line up with TRBD1. The CDR3 consists of 14 residues. CDR1 and CDR2 (germline): KGHDR, SFDVKD. V lost 5 bases, J lost 2 bases, and 2 bases stayed unmatched. The CDR3 is CATSAGTGNQPQHF. For the CDR3, the DNA is TGTGCCACCAGTGCGGGGACAGGCAATCAGCCCCAGCATTTT.

The chain links TRBV2 to TRBJ1-4; D gene uncertain. The CDR3 has 11 residues. The V gene lost 3 bases and the J gene lost 8 bases, with 4 bases spanning the gap. Germline CDR1 and CDR2: SNHLY and FYNNEI. The CDR3 region is CASSDREKLFF. CDR3 nucleotide sequence: TGTGCCAGCAGTGACAGAGAAAAACTGTTTTTT.

This clonotype was counted between two and nine times. The gene calls are TRBV20-1 and TRBJ1-2, with a tentative D call TRBD1 (5 bases). V lost 1 base to trimming and J lost 2 bases, with 23 bases between them. This CDR3 has 18 amino acids. Per germline, CDR1 DFQATT and CDR2 SNEGSKA (reference sequence). The DNA of the CDR3 is TGCAGTGCTAGAGTGGACGGGACGGAAGCTCTTAGAAACTATGGCTACACCTTC. Translating gives CSARVDGTEALRNYGYTF.